The 7 T cell receptor beta chains listed next were all sequenced from one sample in a study of blood T cell repertoires in COVID-19. Only in-frame clones appear in the TCRdb table, and some are missing; sequencing was by immunoSEQ multiplex PCR. The data contain some 240,000 clones, about 90% of them seen just once; the ten biggest clones take up around 0.84%. The sequencing input was peripheral blood. The receptors here all came from a man in his fifties or sixties with COVID-19, enrolled during active disease.

This rearrangement joins TRBV27 to TRBJ1-3; a weak D match, TRBD1 (6 bases). V was shortened by 5 bases and J by 4 bases, with 21 bases between the two germline ends. This CDR3 has 17 amino acids. Germline CDR1 MNHEY, CDR2 SMNVEV (reference sequence). The CDR3 nucleotides read TGTGCCAGCAGTGCCTTTGCCCCCGACAGGTTAGGAAACACCATATATTTT. It encodes CASSAFAPDRLGNTIYF.

There are a few counts of this clone. The gene calls are TRBV3-1 (or the pseudogene TRBV3-2) and TRBJ2-5, with D possibly being TRBD2 (6 bases). The germline V gene has CDR1 LGHDT and CDR2 YNNKEL (reference sequence). The CDR3 is made up of 14 amino acids. The V gene lost 7 bases and the J gene lost 4 bases, with 16 bases spanning the gap. CDR3 bases: TGTGCCAGCACCCGCGGGACTCATGGAGAGACCCAGTACTTC. Protein product: CASTRGTHGETQYF.

Concerning this clone itself: This same CDR3 is encoded by further DNA sequences in the sample. V usage is TRBV2 and J usage is TRBJ2-7; 8 nucleotides match TRBD1. Trimming removed 1 base from V and 5 bases from J; junction bases left unmatched: 4. CDR1 and CDR2 from the germline V gene are SNHLY and FYNNEI. The CDR3 extends over 14 amino acids. Here the CDR3 reads CASSEGTGSHEQYF. The CDR3 DNA follows: TGTGCCAGCAGTGAAGGGACAGGGTCACACGAGCAGTACTTC.

The rearrangement joins TRBV19 to TRBJ2-7, with D perhaps matching TRBD1 (6 bases). The CDR3 spans 16 residues. The germline V gene encodes CDR1 LNHDA and CDR2 SQIVND (reference sequence). Trimming took 6 bases from V and 1 from J, leaving 19 bases between them. CDR3 sequence reads: CASSHYPDRPSYEQYF. CDR3 nucleotide sequence: TGTGCCAGTAGCCACTACCCAGACAGGCCATCCTACGAGCAGTACTTC.

The chain combines TRBV12-5 with TRBJ1-6, with TRBD1 matching 9 bases. V was pared by 2 bases and J by 0 bases, with 8 bases of the junction left unmatched. This CDR3 spans 19 amino acids. CDR1 and CDR2 (germline): LGHNT, FRNRAP. The CDR3 sequence is CASGLSRDRVLSYNSPLHF. As DNA, the CDR3 is TGTGCTAGTGGTTTGTCTCGGGACAGGGTACTCTCCTATAATTCACCCCTCCACTTT.

This clone occurred a few times. The chain has TRBV5-6 and TRBJ1-1, with 8 bases identical to TRBD1. After removal of 0 bases from V and 0 bases from J, the junction contained 7 bases not matched to a gene. The V gene's germline CDR1 is SGHDT and CDR2 YYEEEE. This CDR3 region has 17 residues. DNA for the CDR3: TGTGCCAGCAGCTTGGGGACAGGGAAAAGGATGAACACTGAAGCTTTCTTT. It yields the protein CASSLGTGKRMNTEAFF.

The sample holds a few counts of this clone. This chain connects TRBV18 to TRBJ2-7, with 11 bases lining up with TRBD1. The CDR3 has 15 amino acids. The V segment lost 4 bases and the J segment 3 bases; nucleotides outside the gene matches: 5. From germline, CDR1 is KGHSH and CDR2 LQKENI. The CDR3 sequence is CASSLLGQGDYEQYF. CDR3 nucleotides: TGTGCCAGCTCACTACTGGGACAGGGGGACTACGAGCAGTACTTC.